The 10 T cell receptor beta chains below all came from one sample that was sequenced in a study of regulatory T cells in long-lasting Graves disease. Time point specified: persistent/refractory GD, antithyroid drugs over 5 years with positive TRAb. Generation of the TCR library employed RNA extracted from PBMCs. The TCR beta library used iRepertoire HTBI primers with Arm-PCR amplification of CDR3. Each CDR3 protein is one row after TCRdb ran MiXCR on the multiplex PCR reads. The profile covers 300,000 to 500,000 distinct CDR3 sequences, with less than 25% appearing a single time and around 20% taken by the ten largest. Here the sequenced sample was peripheral blood mononuclear cells (PBMCs), taken when the disease was refractory, from a patient treated with antithyroid drugs. Receptor source: a female donor with Graves disease.

This clonotype came up a few times. The V gene is TRBV12-3 or TRBV12-4, the J gene TRBJ2-2; D gene unclear. V lost 5 bases, J lost 7 bases, and 14 bases lay in between. The CDR3 has 14 amino acids. In DNA form, the CDR3 reads TGTGCCAGCAGTCCATTGGACCGTTTCGGGGAGCTGTTTTTT. It translates to CASSPLDRFGELFF.

Many counts were recorded for this clonotype. The rearrangement links TRBV7-8 to TRBJ2-7; D remains unclear. There are 16 residues in the CDR3. Germline loops: CDR1 SGHVS, CDR2 FQNEAQ. V was shortened by 1 base and J by 0 bases, with 13 bases between the two germline ends. CDR3 sequence: CASSLVATKSSYEQYF. In DNA, the CDR3 is TGTGCCAGCAGCTTAGTGGCGACAAAGAGCTCCTACGAGCAGTACTTC. Looking up the rest from reference TRBV7-8 and TRBJ2-7 gives the full variable domain: GAGVSQSPRYKVAKRGQDVALRCDPISGHVSLFWYQQALGQGPEFLTYFQNEAQLDKSGLPSDRFFAERPEGSVSTLKIQRTQQEDSAVYLCASSLVATKSSYEQYFGPGTRLTVT.

This clonotype was counted only a few times. This chain links TRBV30 with TRBJ2-1; TRBD1 is a possible D gene (7 bases). The ends were cut back, 0 bases at V and 9 bases at J, with 9 bases in the middle. The CDR3 totals 12 residues. CDR1 and CDR2 from the germline V gene are GTSNPN and SVGIG (reference sequence). The CDR3 sequence is CAWSVRGAEQFF. The CDR3, as DNA: TGTGCCTGGAGTGTCAGGGGGGCTGAGCAGTTCTTC. The complete variable domain, with remaining parts taken from reference TRBV30 and TRBJ2-1, reads SQTIHQWPATLVQPVGSPLSLECTVEGTSNPNLYWYRQAAGRGLQLLFYSVGIGQISSEVPQNLSASRPQDRQFILSSKKLLLSDSGFYLCAWSVRGAEQFFGPGTRLTVL.

There are many counts of this clonotype. This rearrangement joins TRBV28 to TRBJ1-2; D is unclear. The CDR3 has 15 residues. In germline, CDR1 is MDHEN, CDR2 SYDVKM. Trimming shortened V by 4 bases and J by 1 base, and 13 bases separated the two germline ends. CDR3 nucleotide sequence: TGTGCCAGCAGTTCACCGGCTGGAATTAACTATGGCTACACCTTC. Protein sequence: CASSSPAGINYGYTF.

This clonotype was seen repeatedly, ten times or more. This chain links TRBV7-8 with TRBJ1-4, with TRBD1 identical over 10 bases. This CDR3 is 15 amino acids long. V was pared by 5 bases and J by 7 bases, with 7 bases of the junction left unmatched. The germline gives CDR1 SGHVS, CDR2 FQNEAQ. CDR3 sequence (DNA): TGTGCCAGCAGCCCGTCGACAGGGGGCGGTGAAAAACTGTTTTTT. This translates into CASSPSTGGGEKLFF.

This clonotype was seen ten or more times. The V call is TRBV10-1, the J call TRBJ2-7, with a weak D call TRBD2 (6 bases). The CDR3 extends over 14 amino acids. Germline values: CDR1 WNHNN, CDR2 SYGVQD (reference sequence). V was shortened by 6 bases and J by 6 bases, with 18 bases between the two germline ends. CDR3 sequence: CASSAAGASAEQYF. The CDR3 DNA is TGCGCCAGCAGCGCGGCCGGGGCTAGCGCCGAGCAGTACTTC.

There are many counts of this clonotype. J is TRBJ1-5 and V is TRBV12-3 or TRBV12-4, with 10 bases that match TRBD1. With V trimmed by 5 bases and J by 1 base, 2 bases remained unmatched. The length of the CDR3 is 15 residues. The CDR3: CASSRQGASNQPQHF. Written as DNA, the CDR3 is TGTGCCAGCAGTAGACAGGGGGCAAGCAATCAGCCCCAGCATTTT.

In its sample, this clonotype was seen many times. The rearrangement uses TRBV12-3 or TRBV12-4 and TRBJ1-2; 9 bases agree with TRBD1. The CDR3 is made up of 15 amino acids. V was clipped by 5 bases and J by 4 bases; unmatched bases: 8. This CDR3 reads CASSIHRGRAYGYTF. The CDR3 coding sequence is TGTGCCAGCAGTATCCACAGGGGGCGCGCCTATGGCTACACCTTC.

This clonotype has just a few counts. This chain links TRBV30 with TRBJ2-5; D call uncertain. The CDR3 is made up of 12 amino acids. The V end lost 3 bases, the J end lost 4 bases, and 9 bases lay between the germline ends. The germline CDR1 and CDR2 sequences are GTSNPN and SVGIG (reference sequence). The chain's CDR3 is CAWRSYRETQYF. The CDR3 region has the DNA TGTGCCTGGAGGTCCTACCGAGAGACCCAGTACTTC.

The V and J genes are TRBV7-2 and TRBJ2-4; perhaps TRBD1 as D (7 bases). The CDR3 has 16 residues. Germline V gene lookup returns CDR1 SGHTA and CDR2 FQGNSA. Deletions cut 1 base from V and 8 bases from J, with 18 bases between. As DNA, the CDR3 is TGTGCCAGCAGCTTAGTCCCGACAGGGAGGAGGGACATTCAGTACTTC. Translated, it gives CASSLVPTGRRDIQYF.